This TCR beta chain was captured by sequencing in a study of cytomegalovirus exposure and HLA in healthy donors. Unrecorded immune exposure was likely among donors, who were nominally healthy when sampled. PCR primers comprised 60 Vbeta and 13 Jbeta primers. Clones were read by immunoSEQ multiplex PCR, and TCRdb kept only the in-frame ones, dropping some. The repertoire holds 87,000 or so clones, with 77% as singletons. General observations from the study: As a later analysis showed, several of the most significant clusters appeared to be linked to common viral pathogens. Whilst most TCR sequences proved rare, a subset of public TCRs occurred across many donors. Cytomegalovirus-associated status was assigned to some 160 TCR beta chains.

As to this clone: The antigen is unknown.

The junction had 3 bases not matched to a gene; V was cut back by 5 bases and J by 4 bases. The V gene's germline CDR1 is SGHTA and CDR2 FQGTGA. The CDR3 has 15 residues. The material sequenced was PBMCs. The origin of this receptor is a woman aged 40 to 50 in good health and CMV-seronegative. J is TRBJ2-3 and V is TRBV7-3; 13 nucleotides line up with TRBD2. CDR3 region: CASSPGTSGADTQYF. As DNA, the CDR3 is TGTGCCAGCAGCCCCGGGACTAGCGGGGCAGATACGCAGTATTTT.